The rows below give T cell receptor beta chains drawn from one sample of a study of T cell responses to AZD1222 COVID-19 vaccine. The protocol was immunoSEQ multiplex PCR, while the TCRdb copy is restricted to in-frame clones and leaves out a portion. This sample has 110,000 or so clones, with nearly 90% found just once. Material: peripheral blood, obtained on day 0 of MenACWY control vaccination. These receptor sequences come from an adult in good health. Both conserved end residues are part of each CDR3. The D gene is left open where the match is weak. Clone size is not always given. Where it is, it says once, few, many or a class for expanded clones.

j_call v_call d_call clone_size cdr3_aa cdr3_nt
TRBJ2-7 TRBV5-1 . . CASSVGDRDSYEQYF TGCGCCAGCAGCGTGGGCGACCGGGATTCCTACGAGCAGTACTTC
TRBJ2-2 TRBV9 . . CASSASGQNTGELFF TGTGCCAGCAGCGCCTCGGGGCAGAACACCGGGGAGCTGTTTTTT
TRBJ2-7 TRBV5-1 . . CASSPLGAGEQYF TGCGCCAGCAGCCCGCTGGGGGCCGGCGAGCAGTACTTC
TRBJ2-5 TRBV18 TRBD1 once CASSPDRGRETQYF TGTGCCAGCTCACCGGACAGGGGGCGGGAGACCCAGTACTTC
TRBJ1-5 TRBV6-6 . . CASSGPYSNQPQHF TGTGCCAGCAGTGGACCTTATAGCAATCAGCCCCAGCATTTT
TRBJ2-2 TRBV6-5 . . CASSYSRGATTGELFF TGTGCCAGCAGTTACTCGAGAGGGGCGACCACCGGGGAGCTGTTTTTT
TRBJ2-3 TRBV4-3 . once CASSQDWSRGTSTDTQYF TGCGCCAGCAGCCAAGATTGGTCGAGGGGGACTAGCACAGATACGCAGTATTTT
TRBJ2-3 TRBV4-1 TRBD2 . CASSQISGRGTDTQYF TGCGCCAGCAGCCAGATTAGCGGGAGGGGGACAGATACGCAGTATTTT
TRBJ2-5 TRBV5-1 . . CASSASIVSQETQYF TGCGCCAGCAGCGCGAGTATTGTGTCCCAAGAGACCCAGTACTTC
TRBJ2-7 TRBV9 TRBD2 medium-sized CASSYQPGGAGVDEQYF TGTGCCAGCAGCTACCAGCCTGGTGGAGCGGGAGTGGACGAGCAGTACTTC
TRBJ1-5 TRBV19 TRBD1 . CASSIDQGGHLQPQHF TGTGCCAGTAGTATAGACCAGGGGGGGCACTTACAGCCCCAGCATTTT
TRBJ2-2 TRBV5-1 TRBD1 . CASGGQGNTGELFF TGCGCCAGCGGAGGACAGGGAAACACCGGGGAGCTGTTTTTT
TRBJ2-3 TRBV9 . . CASSVDVDSTDTQYF TGTGCCAGCAGCGTAGATGTAGATAGCACAGATACGCAGTATTTT
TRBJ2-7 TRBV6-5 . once CASSRGGTVTYEQYF TGTGCCAGCAGTCGGGGAGGCACTGTTACCTACGAGCAGTACTTC
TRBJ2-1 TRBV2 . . CASSPGGNEQFF TGTGCCAGCTCACCCGGAGGAAATGAGCAGTTCTTC
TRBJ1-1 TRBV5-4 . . CASSPDLLLNTEAFF TGTGCCAGCAGCCCTGACTTGTTGCTGAACACTGAAGCTTTCTTT
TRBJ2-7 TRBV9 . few CASSDRPWARSEQYF TGTGCCAGCAGTGATCGACCCTGGGCCCGTTCCGAGCAGTACTTC
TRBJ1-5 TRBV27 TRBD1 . CASSRTGANQPQHF TGTGCCAGCAGTCGGACAGGCGCAAATCAGCCCCAGCATTTT
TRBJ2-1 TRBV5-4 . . CASSLSHGLSYNEQFF TGTGCCAGCAGCTTGTCTCACGGACTCTCCTACAATGAGCAGTTCTTC
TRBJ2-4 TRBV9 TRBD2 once CASSASGGAENIQYF TGTGCCAGCAGCGCTAGCGGGGGGGCCGAAAACATTCAGTACTTC
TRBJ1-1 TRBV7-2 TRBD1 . CASSPHQGQMNTEAFF TGTGCCAGCAGCCCACATCAGGGACAGATGAACACTGAAGCTTTCTTT
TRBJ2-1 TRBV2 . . CASSEAQGWGGFF TGTGCCAGCAGTGAAGCGCAGGGATGGGGTGGGTTCTTC
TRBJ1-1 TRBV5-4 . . CASSPAGGRSFF TGTGCCAGCAGCCCCGCGGGCGGGCGATCTTTCTTT
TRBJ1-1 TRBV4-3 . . CASSVFRGLNTEAFF TGCGCCAGCAGCGTGTTCAGGGGCCTAAACACTGAAGCTTTCTTT
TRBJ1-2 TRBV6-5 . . CASRQTVAGKGYTF TGTGCCAGCAGGCAAACAGTGGCGGGAAAGGGCTACACCTTC
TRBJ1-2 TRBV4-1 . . CASSRTPGPPDYGYTF TGCGCCAGCAGCCGAACCCCGGGACCCCCGGACTATGGCTACACCTTC
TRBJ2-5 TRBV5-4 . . CASSDDFGTQYF TGTGCCAGCAGCGACGACTTTGGGACCCAGTACTTC
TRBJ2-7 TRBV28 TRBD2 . CASSFGGDEQYF TGTGCCAGCAGTTTCGGGGGGGACGAGCAGTACTTC
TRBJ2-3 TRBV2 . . CASSEQGSTDTQYF TGTGCCAGCAGTGAACAGGGGAGCACAGATACGCAGTATTTT
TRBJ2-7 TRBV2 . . CASILGQSSYEQYF TGTGCCAGCATACTAGGTCAGAGCTCCTACGAGCAGTACTTC
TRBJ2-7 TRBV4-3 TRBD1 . CASSQDRQGLGYEQYF TGCGCCAGCAGCCAGGATAGACAGGGCTTGGGTTACGAGCAGTACTTC
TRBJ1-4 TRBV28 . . CASGTPTGKLFF TGTGCCAGCGGCACCCCTACAGGCAAACTGTTTTTT
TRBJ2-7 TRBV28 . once CASRSFQWGYEQYF TGTGCCAGCAGGTCGTTCCAATGGGGCTACGAGCAGTACTTC
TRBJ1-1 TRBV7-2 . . CASSLEGLNTEAFF TGTGCCAGCAGCTTAGAGGGCTTGAACACTGAAGCTTTCTTT
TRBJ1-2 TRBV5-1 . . CASSLLQGNYGYTF TGCGCCAGCAGCTTGTTACAGGGAAACTATGGCTACACCTTC
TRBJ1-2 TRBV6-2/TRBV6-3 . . CASSQSLGLYGYTF TGTGCCAGCAGCCAGAGCCTGGGTCTATATGGCTACACCTTC
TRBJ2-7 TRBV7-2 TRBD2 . CASSPQGASGRSEQYF TGTGCCAGCAGCCCCCAGGGAGCTAGCGGGAGGAGCGAGCAGTACTTC
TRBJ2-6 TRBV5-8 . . CASSLNAASGANVLTF TGTGCCAGCAGCTTGAACGCAGCCTCTGGGGCCAACGTCCTGACTTTC
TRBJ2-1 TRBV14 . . CASSLGTSSSYNEQFF TGTGCCAGCAGCCTAGGGACCTCCAGCTCCTACAATGAGCAGTTCTTC
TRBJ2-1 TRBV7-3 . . CASSLTVLVREQFF TGTGCCAGCAGCTTAACCGTACTAGTTCGGGAGCAGTTCTTC
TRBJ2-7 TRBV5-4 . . CASSITGEDYEQYF TGTGCCAGCAGCATTACAGGGGAGGACTACGAGCAGTACTTC
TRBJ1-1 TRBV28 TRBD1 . CASSLFYTGGEDDEAFF TGTGCCAGCAGTTTATTCTATACAGGGGGCGAGGATGATGAAGCTTTCTTT
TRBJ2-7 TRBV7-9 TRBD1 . CASSLMGTGGEQYF TGTGCCAGCAGCTTAATGGGGACAGGGGGCGAGCAGTACTTC
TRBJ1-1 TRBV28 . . CASSSIPLGAQNTEAFF TGTGCCAGCAGTTCCATCCCTCTGGGGGCTCAAAACACTGAAGCTTTCTTT
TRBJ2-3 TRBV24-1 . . CATSEMDSTDTQYF TGTGCCACCAGTGAGATGGACAGCACAGATACGCAGTATTTT
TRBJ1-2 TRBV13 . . CASSLTPDSETNYGYTF TGTGCCAGCAGCTTAACGCCGGACAGCGAAACTAACTATGGCTACACCTTC
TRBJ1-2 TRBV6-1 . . CASSEYGGYTF TGTGCCAGCAGTGAATATGGAGGCTACACCTTC
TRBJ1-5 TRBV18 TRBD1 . CASSPLQGAEQPQHF TGTGCCAGCTCACCACTACAGGGGGCTGAGCAGCCCCAGCATTTT
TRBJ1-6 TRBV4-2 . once CASSPGMDRNNSPLHF TGTGCCAGCAGCCCTGGGATGGACAGAAATAATTCACCCCTCCACTTT